There are many counts of the clone carrying this TCR beta chain. The antigen remains unidentified. Germline V gene sequence: CDR1 DFQATT, CDR2 SNEGSKA (reference sequence). Trimming pared 2 bases from V and 10 bases from J, leaving 23 bases between. The length of the CDR3 is 15 residues. This sample was included in a study of human T cells and chemical hapten exposure. Study-wide findings and caveats: Patch test score was positively correlated with the counts of TCRs that had expanded at PT1.

TCRdb passed the RACE reads through MiXCR, listing each CDR3 protein once. The sample has roughly 89,000 distinct CDR3 sequences; 11% are singletons. Sample time point: patch test 3, about 24 weeks after DPC sensitization. Treatment specified: therapeutic diphenylcyclopropenone sensitization with weekly scalp DPC. Total RNA was isolated from whole blood that had not been fractionated. The sequenced sample was whole blood, obtained in connection with sensitization to the hapten diphenylcyclopropenone (DPC). The chain employs TRBV20-1 and TRBJ1-1; tentatively, D is TRBD1 (6 bases). This receptor was identified in a woman aged 30 to 39 with alopecia areata. Some clones in this sample may be carry-over from other donors' samples. The CDR3 protein is CSARPPPGGAGPAFF. The DNA of the CDR3 is TGCAGTGCTAGACCCCCCCCGGGGGGGGCGGGCCCAGCTTTCTTT.